The entry that follows covers one T cell receptor beta chain sequence. Looked up from germline, CDR1 is SGHRS and CDR2 is YFSETQ. There are 15 residues in the CDR3. V lost 0 bases, J lost 9 bases, and 9 bases stayed unmatched. The sample is drawn from a study of T cell changes during pregnancy in multiple sclerosis. Some clones are missing from TCRdb's copy, which holds only in-frame ones; the method was immunoSEQ multiplex PCR. The data show 42,000 or so clones, about 94% seen once. The origin of this receptor is a female donor with multiple sclerosis, enrolled in a pregnancy study. The sample in question was CD4+ T cells from peripheral blood mononuclear cells, obtained after pregnancy. This chain joins TRBV5-1 and TRBJ2-1; 7 bases fit TRBD2. CDR3 in amino acids: CASSLEQVSGGEQFF. CDR3 DNA sequence: TGCGCCAGCAGCTTGGAACAAGTTTCGGGAGGTGAGCAGTTCTTC.